These 20 T cell receptor beta chains were all obtained from the same sample, sequenced in a study of blood T cell repertoires in COVID-19. TCRdb's table, derived via immunoSEQ multiplex PCR, lists solely in-frame clones and lacks some. Of approximately 440,000 clones listed, around 90% are singletons. The sequenced material came from PBMCs or T cells enriched from blood (not recorded which). All receptors derive from a man aged 18 to 30 who had recovered from COVID-19.

The CDR3 loop reads CASATGDNYGYTF. Here the CDR3 DNA reads TGTGCCAGCGCGACAGGGGACAACTATGGCTACACCTTC. The chain employs TRBV28 and TRBJ1-2; 8 bases align to TRBD1. Germline CDR1 MDHEN, CDR2 SYDVKM. Trimming cost V 8 bases and J 2 bases; bases outside gene matches: 4. CDR3 size: 13 residues.

The V and J genes are TRBV12-3 or TRBV12-4 and TRBJ2-3, with D hard to call. The CDR3 runs to 12 residues. The V end lost 6 bases, the J end lost 12 bases, and 16 bases lay between the germline ends. DNA of the CDR3: TGTGCCAGCAGCCCGGCAGCCGGGTACCAGTATTTT. Its protein is CASSPAAGYQYF.

The CDR3 DNA follows: TGTGCCAGCAGTGAAGATAGGGGCCAGGGAAACACCATATATTTT. It specifies CASSEDRGQGNTIYF. V gene TRBV6-1 combines with J gene TRBJ1-3; D may be TRBD1 (5 bases). With 1 base removed from V and 4 bases from J, the gap between germline ends came to 11 bases. The CDR3 totals 15 residues. The germline CDR1 and CDR2 sequences are MNHNS and SASEGT.

This chain connects TRBV5-4 to TRBJ2-3; D is undetermined. Germline V CDR1 and CDR2: SGHNT, YYREEE (reference sequence). With 4 bases removed from V and 2 bases from J, the gap between germline ends came to 8 bases. CDR3 length: 13 amino acids. Written as DNA, the CDR3 is TGTGCCAGCAGCCCCGACAACACAGATACGCAGTATTTT. Its protein product is CASSPDNTDTQYF.

V is TRBV2 and J is TRBJ2-1, with 9 bases that match TRBD1. The CDR3 runs to 18 residues. The junction had 14 bases not matched to a gene; V was cut back by 6 bases and J by 2 bases. Germline-derived CDR1 and CDR2 are SNHLY and FYNNEI. CDR3 nucleotides: TGTGCCAGCAGCGAGCCCTGGGGACAGGGCCTACCCTACAATGAGCAGTTCTTC. It codes for CASSEPWGQGLPYNEQFF. Supplemented by reference TRBV2 and TRBJ2-1, the full variable domain reads EPEVTQTPSHQVTQMGQEVILRCVPISNHLYFYWYRQILGQKVEFLVSFYNNEISEKSEIFDDQFSVERPDGSNFTLKIRSTKLEDSAMYFCASSEPWGQGLPYNEQFFGPGTRLTVL.

This chain uses TRBV18 with TRBJ1-5; a possible D gene is TRBD1 (5 bases). The V and J ends lost 5 bases and 3 bases respectively, with 17 bases between them. This CDR3 is 16 amino acids long. CDR1 is KGHSH, CDR2 LQKENI, per germline. CDR3 sequence: CASSKGVQGLNQPQHF. CDR3 sequence (DNA): TGTGCCAGCTCAAAAGGCGTTCAGGGACTCAATCAGCCCCAGCATTTT. The full variable domain, in which reference TRBV18 and TRBJ1-5 provide the parts outside the CDR3, is NAGVMQNPRHLVRRRGQEARLRCSPMKGHSHVYWYRQLPEEGLKFMVYLQKENIIDESGMPKERFSAEFPKEGPSILRIQQVVRGDSAAYFCASSKGVQGLNQPQHFGDGTRLSIL.

The gene calls are TRBV10-3 and TRBJ2-7; TRBD1 matches at 8 bases. The V gene's germline CDR1 is ENHRY and CDR2 SYGVKD. There are 14 residues in the CDR3. V shed 6 bases and J 6 bases; nucleotides not matched to a gene: 10. CDR3 in amino acids: CAISPGTGVGEQYF. The CDR3 DNA reads as TGTGCCATCAGCCCCGGGACAGGAGTGGGCGAGCAGTACTTC.

The V call is TRBV9, the J call TRBJ2-6; D call uncertain. CDR3 length: 14 residues. Germline V CDR1 and CDR2: SGDLS, YYNGEE. V lost 3 bases, J lost 0 bases, and 4 bases lay in between. DNA for the CDR3: TGTGCCAGCAGCGACTTCTCTGGGGCCAACGTCCTGACTTTC. It encodes CASSDFSGANVLTF.

The rearrangement uses TRBV7-9 and TRBJ1-1; D perhaps matches TRBD1 (5 bases). The germline V and J ends were trimmed by 7 bases and 2 bases, with 11 bases remaining between them. Germline-derived CDR1 and CDR2 are SEHNR and FQNEAQ (reference sequence). The CDR3 spans 13 residues. CDR3 in DNA: TGTGCCAGCACGGCGGGGCGAAACACTGAAGCTTTCTTT. Translating gives CASTAGRNTEAFF.

The chain links TRBV2 to TRBJ1-2; TRBD1 might be the D (6 bases). Germline lookup yields CDR1 SNHLY and CDR2 FYNNEI. The CDR3 length is 12 residues. Trimming removed 8 bases from V and 5 bases from J, with 12 bases in between. CDR3 protein: CASHRDIYGYTF. The CDR3 nucleotides are TGTGCCAGCCACCGGGACATTTATGGCTACACCTTC. Combining the CDR3 with reference TRBV2 and TRBJ1-2 gives the whole variable domain EPEVTQTPSHQVTQMGQEVILRCVPISNHLYFYWYRQILGQKVEFLVSFYNNEISEKSEIFDDQFSVERPDGSNFTLKIRSTKLEDSAMYFCASHRDIYGYTFGSGTRLTVV.

The chain joins TRBV3-1 (or the pseudogene TRBV3-2) to TRBJ1-1; D remains ambiguous. Germline V gives CDR1 LGHDT, CDR2 YNNKEL (reference sequence). CDR3 length: 15 residues. V was cut by 2 bases and J by 1 base, with 11 bases left in between. The DNA of the CDR3 is TGTGCCAGCAGCCAATATCCGGGTCAGAACACTGAAGCTTTCTTT. Translating it yields CASSQYPGQNTEAFF.

This chain connects TRBV5-4 to TRBJ1-1; no clear D. Per the germline V gene, CDR1 is SGHNT and CDR2 is YYREEE (reference sequence). The CDR3 covers 12 residues. V lost 3 bases to trimming and J lost 1 base, with 4 bases between them. The CDR3: CASSYGNTEAFF. As DNA, the CDR3 is TGTGCCAGCAGCTACGGGAACACTGAAGCTTTCTTT.

The chain employs TRBV28 and TRBJ1-1; D remains ambiguous. Trimming shortened V by 5 bases and J by 3 bases, and 16 bases separated the two germline ends. Germline loops: CDR1 MDHEN, CDR2 SYDVKM. This CDR3 spans 15 amino acids. The CDR3 DNA reads TGTGCCAGCAGTCCCCTTACGTTGCGGGACACTGAAGCTTTCTTT. It is translated as CASSPLTLRDTEAFF.

The chain has TRBV6-5 and TRBJ2-1; D is possibly TRBD1 (5 bases). Trimming removed 2 bases at V and 16 bases at J, with 12 bases between. In germline, CDR1 is MNHEY, CDR2 SVGAGI. The CDR3 is 11 amino acids. CDR3 protein: CASSYEGALFF. CDR3 in DNA: TGTGCCAGCAGTTACGAAGGGGCCCTTTTCTTC.

The gene calls are TRBV10-3 and TRBJ1-5; D gene unclear. V was trimmed by 4 bases and J by 4 bases, leaving 8 bases between them. Germline values: CDR1 ENHRY, CDR2 SYGVKD. CDR3 length equals 13 residues. The CDR3, as DNA: TGTGCCATCAGTGGGGCAGGTAATCAGCCCCAGCATTTT. The encoded protein is CAISGAGNQPQHF.

V usage is TRBV5-4 and J usage is TRBJ2-3; TRBD1 matches 7 bases. From germline, CDR1 is SGHNT and CDR2 YYREEE (reference sequence). The CDR3 is made up of 15 amino acids. The trim removed 4 bases at V and 0 bases at J, leaving 5 bases unmatched. The CDR3 region has the DNA TGTGCCAGCAGCCTGGGGGACAGAAGCACAGATACGCAGTATTTT. Translated: CASSLGDRSTDTQYF.

The chain employs TRBV18 and TRBJ1-1, with 9 bases aligning to TRBD1. Germline lookup yields CDR1 KGHSH and CDR2 LQKENI. Unmatched junction bases numbered 6, after V lost 6 bases and J lost 4 bases. The CDR3 has 14 amino acids. In nucleotides, the CDR3 is TGTGCCAGCTCGCCGACAGGGGGAGGCACTGAAGCTTTCTTT. Translated, it gives CASSPTGGGTEAFF.

The chain combines TRBV2 with TRBJ1-2; TRBD1 agrees at 7 bases. The V and J ends lost 7 bases and 2 bases, in that order; junction bases with no gene match: 4. The CDR3 totals 13 residues. Looked up from germline, CDR1 is SNHLY and CDR2 is FYNNEI. The CDR3: CASMSGGNYGYTF. The CDR3, as DNA: TGTGCCAGCATGTCAGGGGGGAACTATGGCTACACCTTC.

Note on this clone: The same CDR3 is also encoded by other DNA sequences in this sample. The chain is built from TRBV6-5 and TRBJ1-1, with D possibly being TRBD1 (5 bases). The germline V and J ends were trimmed by 8 bases and 5 bases, with 12 bases remaining between them. Germline assignment: CDR1 MNHEY and CDR2 SVGAGI. The CDR3 loop spans 12 amino acids. The CDR3 nucleotides are TGTGCCAGCCTAGGGACTGGAACTGAAGCTTTCTTT. Protein product: CASLGTGTEAFF.

This sequence joins TRBV28 and TRBJ1-4, with D perhaps TRBD1 (6 bases). The CDR3 sequence is 15 residues long. Between the trimmed V and J ends, which lost 2 bases and 5 bases, there was a span of 12 bases. Per germline, CDR1 MDHEN and CDR2 SYDVKM. In nucleotides, the CDR3 is TGTGCCAGCAGTTTACAGACAGGATTAAATGAAAAACTGTTTTTT. Its translation: CASSLQTGLNEKLFF.